One sample yielded the 11 T cell receptor beta chains listed below, sequenced in a study of OX40 agonist ivuxolimab in advanced cancers. Using immunoSEQ multiplex PCR, the repertoire was profiled, and TCRdb retains in-frame clones only, with some absent. The sample includes under 85,000 clones, over 80% seen only once; the top ten take just over 0.3%. Sequences were derived from CD4+ or CD8+ T cells sorted from blood, sampled in a trial of the OX40 agonist ivuxolimab. The receptors originated from an adult with an advanced solid tumor such as melanoma, head and neck, liver or kidney cancer.

The J gene is TRBJ1-5, the V gene TRBV18; the D is unclear. Germline V lookup: CDR1 KGHSH, CDR2 LQKENI. The CDR3 is 14 amino acids. Trimming stripped 3 bases from V and 5 bases from J, with 11 bases between. This CDR3 is CASSPSGDYQPQHF. The CDR3 DNA follows: TGTGCCAGCTCACCGTCTGGGGATTATCAGCCCCAGCATTTT.

The chain recombines TRBV6-1 with TRBJ1-1, with D unresolved. This CDR3 region has 16 residues. With 0 bases removed from V and 6 bases from J, the gap between germline ends came to 17 bases. Germline-derived CDR1 and CDR2 are MNHNS and SASEGT. The CDR3 DNA follows: TGTGCCAGCAGTGAAGCTCGAGGGCCTAGAGGCCCTGAAGCTTTCTTT. The encoded protein is CASSEARGPRGPEAFF.

CDR3 sequence: CASSDSRNRGIRAGELFF. CDR3 sequence (DNA): TGTGCCAGCAGTGATTCACGCAACCGGGGGATTCGCGCCGGGGAGCTGTTTTTT. This sequence joins TRBV25-1 and TRBJ2-2, with a weak D call TRBD2 (6 bases). V was shortened by 3 bases and J by 6 bases, with 23 bases between the two germline ends. The CDR3 spans 18 residues. The V gene's germline CDR1 is MGHDK and CDR2 SYGVNS.

This chain joins TRBV5-1 and TRBJ2-7; 7 bases are a match to TRBD2. The CDR3 loop spans 16 amino acids. The trim removed 4 bases at V and 3 bases at J, leaving 13 bases unmatched. Germline V gene sequence: CDR1 SGHRS, CDR2 YFSETQ. The CDR3 is CASSQGGGSNVYEQYF. CDR3 nucleotide sequence: TGCGCCAGCAGCCAGGGTGGCGGGAGTAATGTCTACGAGCAGTACTTC.

The CDR3 protein is CASSPRELNEQFF. The DNA of the CDR3 is TGTGCCAGCTCACCAAGGGAGCTCAATGAGCAGTTCTTC. The J gene is TRBJ2-1, the V gene TRBV18; possible D gene TRBD2, 5 bases. Germline V gene lookup returns CDR1 KGHSH and CDR2 LQKENI. This CDR3 has 13 residues. The V end was cut by 2 bases, the J end by 6 bases, with 8 bases between.

The chain is built from TRBV6-6 and TRBJ2-7, with 10 bases identical to TRBD2. CDR1 MNHNY and CDR2 SVGAGI come from the germline V gene (reference sequence). This CDR3 region has 15 residues. Trimming cost V 6 bases and J 2 bases; bases outside gene matches: 7. CDR3 DNA sequence: TGTGCCAGCAGCCCGGGACTAGCGCTTACCTACGAGCAGTACTTC. Its protein is CASSPGLALTYEQYF.

The rearrangement links TRBV28 to TRBJ2-1; no clear D. The CDR3 extends over 11 amino acids. Per the germline V gene, CDR1 is MDHEN and CDR2 is SYDVKM. V was shortened by 6 bases and J by 1 base, with 1 base between the two germline ends. The CDR3 region has the DNA TGTGCCAGCAGGTCCTACAATGAGCAGTTCTTC. Its translation is CASRSYNEQFF. The full variable domain, completed using reference TRBV28 and TRBJ2-1, is DVKVTQSSRYLVKRTGEKVFLECVQDMDHENMFWYRQDPGLGLRLIYFSYDVKMKEKGDIPEGYSVSREKKERFSLILESASTNQTSMYLCASRSYNEQFFGPGTRLTVL.

CDR3 amino acids: CATSRDYAGLNEKLFF. Written as DNA, the CDR3 is TGTGCCACCAGCAGAGATTACGCAGGCCTTAATGAAAAACTGTTTTTT. The chain employs TRBV15 and TRBJ1-4; no reliable D call. V was shortened by 0 bases and J by 4 bases, with 12 bases between the two germline ends. The germline CDR1 and CDR2 sequences are LNHNV and YYDKDF (reference sequence). The CDR3 is made up of 16 amino acids.

J is TRBJ2-7 and V is TRBV14; D gene uncertain. The CDR3 covers 12 residues. The V and J ends lost 4 bases and 2 bases respectively, with 6 bases between them. The germline V gene encodes CDR1 SGHDN and CDR2 FVKESK. CDR3 sequence (DNA): TGTGCCAGCAGCCGGGGTCCCTACGAGCAGTACTTC. Its protein product is CASSRGPYEQYF.

The CDR3 sequence is CAISESGATIYGYTF. The CDR3 coding sequence is TGTGCCATCAGTGAGTCGGGGGCGACCATTTATGGCTACACCTTC. The V and J genes are TRBV10-3 and TRBJ1-2; the D gene is possibly TRBD1 (6 bases). This CDR3 has 15 amino acids. From germline, CDR1 is ENHRY and CDR2 SYGVKD. Trimming removed 0 bases at V and 5 bases at J, with 13 bases between.

The chain recombines TRBV18 with TRBJ2-2; TRBD1 is a possible D gene (5 bases). Looked up from germline, CDR1 is KGHSH and CDR2 is LQKENI. V was shortened by 3 bases and J by 6 bases, with 11 bases between the two germline ends. The CDR3 sequence is 14 residues long. Here the CDR3 DNA reads TGTGCCAGCTCACCCGTACAGGTGCCCGGGGAGCTGTTTTTT. This codes for CASSPVQVPGELFF.